This T cell receptor (beta chain) emerged from a study of shared clonotypes between healthy human individuals. Generated by immunoSEQ multiplex PCR, the TCRdb table keeps only in-frame clones and is missing some. The sample lists 2.3 million or so clones, approximately 93% occurring once. From germline, CDR1 is SGHRS and CDR2 YFSETQ. The CDR3 contains 14 residues. V lost 3 bases to trimming and J lost 5 bases, with 11 bases between them. The clonotype comes from a young man in good health. Some clones in this sample may be carry-over from other donors' samples. Sequencing was performed on naive CD4+ T cells from PBMCs. Subset here: CD45RA+ positively selected. The chain is built from TRBV5-1 and TRBJ1-4, with D possibly TRBD1 on 5 matching bases. The CDR3 region is CASSSDTINEKLFF. CDR3 bases: TGCGCCAGCAGCTCGGACACGATCAATGAAAAACTGTTTTTT.